This passage covers 20 T cell receptor beta chains from one sample sequenced in a study of T cells in Graves' hyperthyroidism and ophthalmopathy. Template material for amplifying TCR beta CDR3 regions consisted of RNA transcripts. Initially, a first-round RT-PCR of the TCR CDR3 employed the HTBI primer set. TCRdb reprocessed the multiplex PCR reads via MiXCR and lists one record per CDR3 protein. This sample has 550,000 to 650,000 distinct CDR3 sequences; roughly 14% occur once, and the top ten carry around 5.4%. Input material: blood. All receptors come from a woman in her twenties or thirties with Graves' hyperthyroidism that later progressed to Graves' ophthalmopathy.

This clonotype was recorded many times. The gene calls are TRBV11-3 and TRBJ2-2; D is undetermined. Germline V gives CDR1 SGHNT, CDR2 YENEEA. The CDR3 covers 13 residues. Trimming took off 4 bases at V and 5 bases at J, with 8 bases between the two ends. Here the CDR3 DNA reads TGTGCCAGCAGCTCTCCCCCTACCGGGGAGCTGTTTTTT. Its translation is CASSSPPTGELFF. The whole variable domain, filled in from reference TRBV11-3 and TRBJ2-2, reads EAGVVQSPRYKIIEKKQPVAFWCNPISGHNTLYWYLQNLGQGPELLIRYENEEAVDDSQLPKDRFSAERLKGVDSTLKIQPAELGDSAVYLCASSSPPTGELFFGEGSRLTVL.

This clonotype was seen only a few times. The J gene is TRBJ2-7, the V gene TRBV29-1; tentatively, D is TRBD2 (6 bases). The CDR3 spans 12 residues. Germline CDR1 SQVTM, CDR2 ANQGSEA. Trimming removed 4 bases at V and 4 bases at J, with 11 bases between. CDR3 amino acids: CSVGSSVYEQYF. CDR3 DNA sequence: TGCAGCGTTGGGTCTAGCGTGTACGAGCAGTACTTC.

In this sample, this clonotype turned up many times. The chain joins TRBV5-1 to TRBJ1-1, with 9 bases identical to TRBD1. The CDR3 runs to 15 residues. V was pared by 5 bases and J by 1 base, with 6 bases of the junction left unmatched. The germline gives CDR1 SGHRS, CDR2 YFSETQ. This chain's CDR3 is CASRALTGGNTEAFF. CDR3 coding DNA: TGCGCCAGCAGGGCCTTGACAGGGGGGAACACTGAAGCTTTCTTT.

The rearrangement uses TRBV5-1 and TRBJ2-7; TRBD1 matches 10 bases. The CDR3 totals 13 residues. Germline V gene data show CDR1 as SGHRS and CDR2 as YFSETQ. V dropped 4 bases and J dropped 6; count of bases not matched to a gene: 4. CDR3 sequence (DNA): TGCGCCAGCAGCGGGACAGGGGAACTCGAGCAGTACTTC. Its translation is CASSGTGELEQYF. The full variable domain, rest sourced from reference TRBV5-1 and TRBJ2-7, is KAGVTQTPRYLIKTRGQQVTLSCSPISGHRSVSWYQQTPGQGLQFLFEYFSETQRNKGNFPGRFSGRQFSNSRSEMNVSTLELGDSALYLCASSGTGELEQYFGPGTRLTVT.

The chain recombines TRBV19 with TRBJ1-1, with TRBD1 identical over 9 bases. V dropped 6 bases and J dropped 1; count of bases not matched to a gene: 6. Germline CDR1 is LNHDA and CDR2 is SQIVND (reference sequence). The CDR3 consists of 15 residues. CDR3 in DNA: TGTGCCAGTAGACCTCTGACAGGGGGGAACACTGAAGCTTTCTTT. Residues: CASRPLTGGNTEAFF.

V usage is TRBV3-2 and J usage is TRBJ2-3; the listed D gene, TRBD2, was not tested against the DNA. TRBV3-2 is a known pseudogene. The CDR3 has 14 residues. The CDR3 nucleotides are TGTGCCAGCGGGGGTACTAGCGCCATTGATACGCAGTATTTT. As protein: CASGGTSAIDTQYF.

This clonotype was picked up a small number of times. The rearrangement joins TRBV9 to TRBJ1-1; D not certain. CDR3 length equals 13 residues. From germline, CDR1 is SGDLS and CDR2 YYNGEE. With 3 bases removed from V and 6 bases from J, the gap between germline ends came to 12 bases. In DNA, the CDR3 is TGTGCCAGCAGCGAGACCCCGTGGGCTGAAGCTTTCTTT. This encodes CASSETPWAEAFF.

About this clonotype: This sequence may be a read error, since a much larger clone differs from it by one base. The J gene is TRBJ2-7, the V gene TRBV11-1; D gene ambiguous. Looked up from germline, CDR1 is SGHAT and CDR2 is FQDESV (reference sequence). The CDR3 is 13 amino acids. The DNA for the CDR3 is TGTGCCAGCAGCTCTTGGAAGTCCTACGAGCACTACTTC. Encoded protein: CASSSWKSYEHYF.

This clonotype has just a few counts. The rearrangement joins TRBV3-1 to TRBJ1-2, with no clear D. This CDR3 contains 13 residues. Germline V gives CDR1 LGHDT, CDR2 YNNKEL (reference sequence). The V and J ends lost 1 base and 4 bases respectively, with 7 bases between them. CDR3: CASSQVALYGYTF. In DNA form, the CDR3 reads TGTGCCAGCAGCCAAGTGGCACTCTATGGCTACACCTTC.

There are many counts of this clonotype. The chain has TRBV28 and TRBJ1-1, with TRBD1 matching over 7 bases. Germline CDR1 MDHEN, CDR2 SYDVKM. V gave up 3 bases and J gave up 3 bases; unmatched junction bases: 10. This CDR3 region has 16 residues. CDR3 sequence: CASSFPQSTGHTEAFF. Here the CDR3 DNA reads TGTGCCAGCAGTTTCCCCCAGTCGACAGGGCACACTGAAGCTTTCTTT.

The rearrangement joins TRBV7-2 to TRBJ2-7; 8 bases agree with TRBD2. The CDR3 sequence is 14 residues long. Germline CDR1 is SGHTA and CDR2 is FQGNSA. The V gene end was trimmed by 7 bases and the J gene end by 5 bases; junction bases not matched to a gene: 10. The CDR3, as DNA: TGTGCCAGCACCCTAGGCGGGAGGATCCACGAGCAGTACTTC. It encodes CASTLGGRIHEQYF.

In the case of this clonotype: A much more abundant neighbour one base away suggests this may be a read error. The V gene is TRBV20-1, the J gene TRBJ2-1; D perhaps matches TRBD2 (6 bases). CDR1 is DFQATT and CDR2 is SNEGSKA in the germline V gene (reference sequence). The CDR3 runs to 15 residues. Trimming removed 8 bases at V and 0 bases at J, with 17 bases between. CDR3 region: CSFSPRGSSYNEQFF. Written as DNA, the CDR3 is TGCAGTTTCTCCCCGCGGGGCAGCTCCTACAATGAGCAGTTCTTC.

This clonotype was picked up a small number of times. The chain employs TRBV6-2 or TRBV6-3 and TRBJ2-6; D is perhaps TRBD1 (5 bases). The CDR3 is made up of 15 amino acids. V lost 8 bases, J lost 2 bases, and 13 bases lay in between. The germline V gene encodes CDR1 MNHEY and CDR2 SVGEGT. CDR3 in DNA: TGTGCCAGCGGCCAGGGATCCCCTGGGGCCAACGTCCTGACTTTC. Translating gives CASGQGSPGANVLTF.

The chain joins TRBV28 to TRBJ1-5; the D is unclear. This CDR3 spans 14 amino acids. V was pared by 5 bases and J by 7 bases, with 15 bases between. Per germline, CDR1 MDHEN and CDR2 SYDVKM. The DNA for the CDR3 is TGTGCCAGCAGTGGCCCGGCGCTAATCCAGCCCCAGCATTTT. Protein sequence: CASSGPALIQPQHF.

This clonotype was seen repeatedly, ten times or more. The rearrangement joins TRBV10-3 to TRBJ2-5, with D maybe TRBD2 (5 bases). The CDR3 spans 14 residues. Between the trimmed V and J ends, which lost 6 bases and 13 bases, there was a span of 24 bases. Germline assignment: CDR1 ENHRY and CDR2 SYGVKD. The CDR3 reads CAISTPEEEVPPYF. Here the CDR3 DNA reads TGTGCCATCAGCACCCCAGAGGAGGAAGTCCCCCCGTACTTC.

This clonotype was recorded many times. J is TRBJ1-5 and V is TRBV27; 8 bases map to TRBD1. The CDR3 is 14 amino acids. The ends lost 5 bases at V and 4 bases at J; junction bases unmatched: 4. Germline CDR1 and CDR2: MNHEY and SMNVEV (reference sequence). CDR3 protein: CASSGTGLNQPQHF. Here the CDR3 DNA reads TGTGCCAGCAGTGGGACAGGTCTAAATCAGCCCCAGCATTTT.

This clonotype appeared a few times. The genes are TRBV27 and TRBJ2-2, with no clear D. V lost 2 bases, J lost 1 base, and 11 bases lay in between. The CDR3 sequence is 16 residues long. Germline CDR1 MNHEY, CDR2 SMNVEV (reference sequence). The CDR3 sequence: CASSLIGPKNTGELFF. In DNA form, the CDR3 reads TGTGCCAGCAGTTTAATAGGACCCAAGAACACCGGGGAGCTGTTTTTT.

The V and J genes are TRBV7-9 and TRBJ2-4, with D perhaps matching TRBD1 (5 bases). This CDR3 has 18 amino acids. Trimming left V 5 bases short and J 1 base short, with 21 bases between. Looked up from germline, CDR1 is SEHNR and CDR2 is FQNEAQ (reference sequence). CDR3 protein: CASSPGLGPIGAKNIQYF. The CDR3 coding sequence is TGTGCCAGCAGCCCAGGGCTAGGACCGATTGGGGCCAAAAACATTCAGTACTTC.

This clonotype was observed many times. The chain uses TRBV19 and TRBJ1-5, with D possibly being TRBD1 (5 bases). Germline CDR1 and CDR2: LNHDA and SQIVND (reference sequence). The V end was cut by 6 bases, the J end by 2 bases, with 17 bases between. CDR3 length: 16 amino acids. The chain's CDR3 is CASSPGEGYGNQPQHF. CDR3 nucleotide sequence: TGTGCCAGTAGCCCTGGCGAGGGGTATGGCAATCAGCCCCAGCATTTT.

The table lists this clonotype with many counts. The V gene is TRBV29-1, the J gene TRBJ2-7; the D is unclear. V was pared by 3 bases and J by 3 bases, with 15 bases between. There are 14 residues in the CDR3. Germline CDR1 SQVTM, CDR2 ANQGSEA. CDR3 nucleotides: TGCAGCGTTGAGCGATCGGGTGGCGGCTACGAGCAGTACTTC. This sequence encodes CSVERSGGGYEQYF.